This T cell receptor (beta chain) was found in a study of blood T cell repertoires in COVID-19. Study in general: Whether acute or convalescent, the COVID-19 samples came from the United States, Italy and Spain.

Study members were between about 18 and 100 years old and lived in roughly 24 US regions. Study processing details: For nucleated cells, counts were estimated from reference gene primer amplification. The protocol was immunoSEQ multiplex PCR, while the TCRdb copy is restricted to in-frame clones and leaves out a portion. V and J calls and clone size follow that table, whereas D and trimming were derived from the DNA. The data contain more than 400,000 clones, roughly 90% of them singletons. CDR1 SNHLY and CDR2 FYNNEI come from the germline V gene. Trimming left V 6 bases short and J 6 bases short, with 15 bases between. CDR3 length equals 14 residues.

The receptor's source is a woman younger than 35 who had recovered from COVID-19. The material sequenced was PBMCs or T cells enriched from blood (not recorded which). The chain carries TRBV2 and TRBJ2-1; D is possibly TRBD1 (6 bases). CDR3 nucleotides: TGTGCCAGCAGCCCGGGACAAAGCCTCAATGAGCAGTTCTTC. It encodes CASSPGQSLNEQFF.